These 24 T cell receptor beta chains were all obtained from the same sample, sequenced in a study of Graves' ophthalmopathy and Graves' hyperthyroidism. From RNA, the CDR3 regions of TCR beta chains were amplified and sequenced. Amplification began with first-round RT-PCR using HTBI primers, then second-round multiplex PCR was performed. TCRdb fed the multiplex PCR reads into MiXCR, producing one record per CDR3 protein. The data hold a few hundred thousand distinct CDR3 sequences, with about 15% observed a single time. The source material was peripheral blood. These receptors were obtained from an adult woman with stable Graves' hyperthyroidism.

This clonotype was detected ten times or more. The chain employs TRBV20-1 and TRBJ1-6; 7 nucleotides line up with TRBD1. Per the germline V gene, CDR1 is DFQATT and CDR2 is SNEGSKA (reference sequence). V lost 3 bases and J lost 10; bases outside the gene matches: 6. This CDR3 has 13 amino acids. CDR3 protein: CSASDREYSPLHF. The CDR3 nucleotides read TGCAGTGCTAGCGACAGGGAGTACTCACCCCTCCACTTT.

This clonotype was detected many times. V gene TRBV25-1 combines with J gene TRBJ2-7, with D possibly matching TRBD1 (6 bases). V was shortened by 3 bases and J by 2 bases, with 11 bases between the two germline ends. CDR3 length equals 14 residues. Germline V gene data show CDR1 as MGHDK and CDR2 as SYGVNS. The CDR3 coding sequence is TGTGCCAGCAGTGAGACAGGACGAGCCTACGAGCAGTACTTC. It encodes CASSETGRAYEQYF.

This clonotype was counted many times. CDR3: CASSSHPSSYEQYF. The CDR3, as DNA: TGTGCCAGCAGTTCACATCCGAGCTCCTACGAGCAGTACTTC. The rearrangement links TRBV28 to TRBJ2-7; D is unclear. The germline CDR1 and CDR2 sequences are MDHEN and SYDVKM. The V end was cut by 4 bases, the J end by 0 bases, with 10 bases between. The CDR3 totals 14 residues.

There are many counts of this clonotype. The rearrangement uses TRBV28 and TRBJ1-2; maybe TRBD1 (6 bases). The CDR3 sequence is 13 residues long. Trimming cost V 2 bases and J 11 bases, with 15 bases left between them. Germline V lookup: CDR1 MDHEN, CDR2 SYDVKM. The DNA of the CDR3 is TGTGCCAGCAGTTTACAGGGGCGGGAGGGTTACACCTTC. It specifies CASSLQGREGYTF.

This clonotype was detected ten times or more. V usage is TRBV13 and J usage is TRBJ2-2; TRBD2 is a possible D gene (6 bases). The CDR3 runs 20 residues. CDR1 and CDR2 (germline): PRHDT, FYEKMQ (reference sequence). V was shortened by 5 bases and J by 3 bases, with 28 bases between the two germline ends. The CDR3 reads CASSLSKAGLGGIDTGELFF. For the CDR3, the DNA is TGTGCCAGCAGCCTTTCCAAGGCGGGACTTGGGGGTATCGACACCGGGGAGCTGTTTTTT.

This clonotype was found many times. The J gene is TRBJ1-1, the V gene TRBV28; D ambiguous. This CDR3 contains 16 residues. Germline V gene data show CDR1 as MDHEN and CDR2 as SYDVKM. Trimming removed 5 bases from V and 3 bases from J, with 19 bases in between. The CDR3 here is CASSPQLTRSYTEAFF. The CDR3 coding sequence is TGTGCCAGCAGTCCCCAATTGACGCGATCGTACACTGAAGCTTTCTTT.

This clonotype was counted ten times or more. The chain recombines TRBV6-1 with TRBJ2-2, with a weak D call TRBD1 (5 bases). Germline CDR1 and CDR2: MNHNS and SASEGT. The V end lost 6 bases, the J end lost 3 bases, and 8 bases lay between the germline ends. The CDR3 is made up of 13 amino acids. The CDR3 region has the DNA TGTGCCAGCAGGCCGACAGACACCGGGGAGCTGTTTTTT. It yields the protein CASRPTDTGELFF.

The chain carries TRBV6-5 and TRBJ2-5, with TRBD1 matching 7 bases. The CDR3 is made up of 15 amino acids. CDR1 MNHEY and CDR2 SVGAGI come from the germline V gene. V lost 2 bases and J lost 9; bases outside the gene matches: 12. As DNA, the CDR3 is TGTGCCAGCAGTTACGGCAACCGGTTTACAGGGGCCCAGTACTTC. Its translation: CASSYGNRFTGAQYF.

This clonotype has a count of ten or more. V is TRBV25-1 and J is TRBJ2-2, with 11 bases aligning to TRBD2. The germline V gene has CDR1 MGHDK and CDR2 SYGVNS. The CDR3 is 13 residues long. The V gene end was trimmed by 8 bases and the J gene end by 7 bases; junction bases not matched to a gene: 3. The CDR3 loop is CASGGLADGELFF. The CDR3 nucleotides are TGTGCCAGCGGGGGACTAGCGGACGGGGAGCTGTTTTTT.

This clonotype was recorded at least ten times. The chain joins TRBV12-3 or TRBV12-4 to TRBJ2-2; perhaps TRBD1 as D (6 bases). Trimming took 2 bases from V and 6 from J, leaving 19 bases between them. The CDR3 contains 17 residues. This chain's CDR3 is CASSLTGNPRGSGELFF. In nucleotides, the CDR3 is TGTGCCAGCAGTTTAACGGGAAACCCGAGGGGGTCCGGGGAGCTGTTTTTT.

This clonotype was counted many times. The gene calls are TRBV28 and TRBJ2-7; TRBD2 aligns across 7 bases. The CDR3 is made up of 14 amino acids. Germline assignment: CDR1 MDHEN and CDR2 SYDVKM. V trimming: 2 bases; J trimming: 2 bases; junction bases outside the gene matches: 3. The CDR3 DNA reads TGTGCCAGCAGTTTAGTGGCGGGGGCCTACGAGCAGTACTTC. It specifies CASSLVAGAYEQYF.

This clonotype was observed at least ten times. The V and J genes are TRBV10-3 and TRBJ1-1, with no clear D. This CDR3 is 12 amino acids long. CDR1 ENHRY and CDR2 SYGVKD come from the germline V gene. The ends were cut back, 8 bases at V and 4 bases at J, with 11 bases in the middle. The CDR3 DNA is TGTGCCATCGGCCAGAAAGGCACTGAAGCTTTCTTT. Translated: CAIGQKGTEAFF.

This clonotype has a handful of counts. J is TRBJ1-2 and V is TRBV12-3 or TRBV12-4, with D uncertain. The CDR3 runs to 14 residues. Trimming stripped 5 bases from V and 8 bases from J, with 18 bases between. CDR3 loop: CASSSRAGRGGYTF. Here the CDR3 DNA reads TGTGCCAGCAGTAGCCGGGCTGGCCGGGGAGGCTACACCTTC.

Ten or more counts support this clonotype. This chain connects TRBV6-2 or TRBV6-3 to TRBJ2-2, with TRBD2 matching 7 bases. The germline V gene encodes CDR1 MNHEY and CDR2 SVGEGT. Unmatched junction bases numbered 15, after V lost 5 bases and J lost 0 bases. The CDR3 is 19 residues long. The CDR3 protein is CASSNHPPLAATNTGELFF. DNA of the CDR3: TGTGCCAGCAGTAACCACCCACCTCTAGCGGCGACGAACACCGGGGAGCTGTTTTTT.

This rearrangement joins TRBV6-5 to TRBJ1-1; TRBD1 might be the D (6 bases). The V gene's germline CDR1 is MNHEY and CDR2 SVGAGI. Trimming took off 0 bases at V and 6 bases at J, with 8 bases between the two ends. The length of the CDR3 is 13 residues. CDR3 protein: CASSYSQGAEAFF. DNA for the CDR3: TGTGCCAGCAGTTACTCACAGGGAGCTGAAGCTTTCTTT.

This clonotype showed up many times. The chain is built from TRBV5-4 and TRBJ1-1; a weak D match, TRBD1 (5 bases). V lost 0 bases and J 3 bases, leaving 12 bases between the germline ends. CDR1 and CDR2 from the germline V gene are SGHNT and YYREEE (reference sequence). This CDR3 is 15 amino acids long. CDR3 in amino acids: CASSLGQQGDTEAFF. DNA of the CDR3: TGTGCCAGCAGCTTGGGACAACAAGGGGACACTGAAGCTTTCTTT.

This clonotype was picked up many times. The V call is TRBV30, the J call TRBJ2-5; no reliable D call. CDR1 GTSNPN and CDR2 SVGIG come from the germline V gene (reference sequence). With 1 base removed from V and 5 bases from J, the gap between germline ends came to 5 bases. This CDR3 contains 11 residues. This CDR3 is CAWSGRETQYF. The CDR3 DNA reads as TGTGCCTGGAGTGGGCGGGAGACCCAGTACTTC. The entire variable domain, with the rest obtained from reference TRBV30 and TRBJ2-5, is as follows: SQTIHQWPATLVQPVGSPLSLECTVEGTSNPNLYWYRQAAGRGLQLLFYSVGIGQISSEVPQNLSASRPQDRQFILSSKKLLLSDSGFYLCAWSGRETQYFGPGTRLLVL.

This clonotype was seen at least ten times. The CDR3 DNA sequence: TGTGCCAGCAGCCCCGAGGCCAGGGTATCCTACGAGCAGTACTTC. Protein: CASSPEARVSYEQYF. The genes are TRBV14 and TRBJ2-7, with TRBD1 as a possible D gene (5 bases). The CDR3 runs 15 residues. Per the germline V gene, CDR1 is SGHDN and CDR2 is FVKESK. Trimming took 4 bases from V and 1 from J, leaving 14 bases between them.

Ten or more counts support this clonotype. The chain carries TRBV20-1 and TRBJ2-7; TRBD2 matches 14 bases. CDR3 length: 17 residues. CDR1 DFQATT and CDR2 SNEGSKA come from the germline V gene (reference sequence). V dropped 1 base and J dropped 5; count of bases not matched to a gene: 10. CDR3 bases: TGCAGTGCTAGAGGGGACGGACTAGCGGGAGGTGTTAACGAGCAGTACTTC. It translates to CSARGDGLAGGVNEQYF.

This clonotype was picked up many times. This chain joins TRBV2 and TRBJ1-1; maybe TRBD1 (6 bases). Trimming shortened V by 3 bases and J by 0 bases, and 8 bases separated the two germline ends. CDR3 length equals 14 residues. The germline V gene encodes CDR1 SNHLY and CDR2 FYNNEI. CDR3 bases: TGTGCCAGCAGTGAGAGGGGGGTGAACACTGAAGCTTTCTTT. This sequence encodes CASSERGVNTEAFF. The full variable domain, in which reference TRBV2 and TRBJ1-1 provide the parts outside the CDR3, is EPEVTQTPSHQVTQMGQEVILRCVPISNHLYFYWYRQILGQKVEFLVSFYNNEISEKSEIFDDQFSVERPDGSNFTLKIRSTKLEDSAMYFCASSERGVNTEAFFGQGTRLTVV.

This clonotype was picked up a small number of times. A much larger clone lies a single base off, so this may be a read error. J is TRBJ1-3 and V is TRBV15, with D possibly matching TRBD1 (5 bases). CDR1 is LNHNV and CDR2 is YYDKDF in the germline V gene (reference sequence). The CDR3 totals 16 residues. Here the CDR3 DNA reads TGTGCCACCAGCAGAGAAAGTCTAACCGGGGGAAACACCATATCTTTT. The encoded protein is CATSRESLTGGNTISF. Using reference TRBV15 and TRBJ1-3 for the parts outside the CDR3, the full variable domain is DAMVIQNPRYQVTQFGKPVTLSCSQTLNHNVMYWYQQKSSQAPKLLFHYYDKDFNNEADTPDNFQSRRPNTSFCFLDIRSPGLGDTAMYLCATSRESLTGGNTISFGEGSWLTVV.

This clonotype was counted ten times or more. V is TRBV6-5 and J is TRBJ2-7, with a tentative D call TRBD2 (6 bases). The CDR3 spans 15 residues. V dropped 4 bases and J dropped 0 bases, with 13 bases sitting between them. Germline CDR1 and CDR2: MNHEY and SVGAGI. CDR3 amino acids: CASSFPGLSSYEQYF. The CDR3 DNA reads TGTGCCAGCAGTTTCCCGGGACTTAGCTCCTACGAGCAGTACTTC.

The table lists this clonotype with many counts. This sequence joins TRBV6-2 or TRBV6-3 and TRBJ1-1; 9 bases align to TRBD1. This CDR3 contains 15 residues. V lost 5 bases, J lost 5 bases, and 9 bases stayed unmatched. Germline V gives CDR1 MNHEY, CDR2 SVGEGT. CDR3: CASSRPTGGKTEAFF. CDR3 bases: TGTGCCAGCAGTCGCCCGACAGGGGGGAAGACTGAAGCTTTCTTT.

Ten or more counts support this clonotype. V usage is TRBV12-3 or TRBV12-4 and J usage is TRBJ1-5; D unresolved. The CDR3 spans 15 residues. The V end was cut by 1 base, the J end by 4 bases, with 11 bases between. The DNA of the CDR3 is TGTGCCAGCAGTTTAGACGCCAGGTTTAATCAGCCCCAGCATTTT. The encoded protein is CASSLDARFNQPQHF.